This T cell receptor (beta chain) came from a study of CD8 T cells in Susac syndrome. Broader study findings: Clonal CD8+ expansion in Susac was highest in TEMRA cells and active patients. Only a relatively small number of individuals were included in the TCR sequencing and HLA analysis.

With random hexamers, roughly 0.45 to 1 ug RNA was reverse transcribed. Amplification of TCR beta CDR3 by immunoSEQ multiplex PCR spanned 54 Vbeta and 13 Jbeta. A single record per CDR3 protein comes from TCRdb applying MiXCR to the immunoSEQ multiplex PCR reads. The sample has more than 150,000 distinct CDR3 sequences, 95% seen once. Comment on this clonotype: The antigen is unknown.

Trimming removed 4 bases at V and 3 bases at J, with 16 bases between. Germline V CDR1 and CDR2: SGHNT, YYREEE (reference sequence). CDR3 length: 16 amino acids. The clonotype was recovered from a human donor with Susac syndrome. This sequence joins TRBV5-4 and TRBJ2-2, with D perhaps TRBD2 (5 bases). Sequenced: CD8+ T cells from PBMCs. The CDR3 spells CASSPREFFDTGELFF. As DNA, the CDR3 is TGTGCCAGCAGCCCGAGGGAGTTCTTCGACACCGGGGAGCTGTTTTTT. Full variable domain (missing parts from reference TRBV5-4 and TRBJ2-2): ETGVTQSPTHLIKTRGQQVTLRCSSQSGHNTVSWYQQALGQGPQFIFQYYREEENGRGNFPPRFSGLQFPNYSSELNVNALELDDSALYLCASSPREFFDTGELFFGEGSRLTVL.